This TCR beta chain was captured in a study of low-dose radiotherapy and immunotherapy resistance in tumors. For the study at large: Cohort 1 was treated with 0.5 Gy per fraction at 2-week intervals, amounting to 6.5 Gy overall.

V gave up 4 bases and J gave up 0 bases, with 17 bases separating them. Germline values: CDR1 SGHDT, CDR2 YYEEEE. CDR3 length: 17 residues. TCRs were put through about 20 PCR cycles of amplification with Phusion. A constant-region primer and the V-primer adapter served as the primer pair. In vitro transcription served to amplify the mRNA that had been isolated. TCRdb used MiXCR to reprocess the reads, holding one entry per CDR3 protein. The sample gives tens of thousands of distinct CDR3 sequences, roughly 10% of which show up once; approximately 6.2% is in the top ten. The time point is: before trial treatment. The donors, trial participants, received nivolumab, ipilimumab, aspirin, low-dose cyclophosphamide and low-dose radiotherapy. This clonotype has a count of ten or more.

The rearrangement uses TRBV5-6 and TRBJ2-1; D tentatively fits TRBD1 or TRBD2 (7 bases each). Sequences were derived from PBMCs, sampled before treatment. The TCR sequence derives from a female donor with ovarian cancer. CDR3: CASSRFRGDSSYNEQFF. The CDR3 DNA reads TGTGCCAGCAGCCGGTTCCGGGGGGACAGCTCCTACAATGAGCAGTTCTTC.